Below, 24 T cell receptor beta chains from the same sample are listed, as sequenced in a study of CD8 T cells in Susac syndrome (dated by TCRdb to the late 2010s). Libraries were constructed by the immunoSEQ multiplex PCR assay. RNA was extracted using the RNeasy kit, and roughly 0.45 to 1 microgram was reverse transcribed with random hexamers. The public reads were quality trimmed at Q25 with fastp and then assembled into clones with MiXCR by TCRdb, keeping productive beta chains. Each entry merges the rows of one CDR3 protein and shows their most common DNA and genes. In all, the sample holds approximately 65,000 distinct CDR3 sequences, and 90% to 95% of those were seen once. The ten top clones hold roughly 0.19% of the sample. The sample was CD8+ T cells from PBMCs. All receptors come from a human donor in good health.

This clonotype showed up just once. The chain combines TRBV6-1 with TRBJ2-7; a possible D gene is TRBD2 (6 bases). CDR3 length: 15 residues. Trimming removed 2 bases at V and 4 bases at J, with 15 bases between. The germline gives CDR1 MNHNS, CDR2 SASEGT. CDR3 sequence (DNA): TGTGCCAGCAGTGAATACGGGGGAGTAGGTTACGAGCAGTACTTC. Translated, it gives CASSEYGGVGYEQYF.

The rearrangement joins TRBV2 to TRBJ2-3; D not resolved. The CDR3 has 14 residues. Deletions cut 7 bases from V and 0 bases from J, with 11 bases between. Germline loops: CDR1 SNHLY, CDR2 FYNNEI. This CDR3 is CASNGMASTDTQYF. Written as DNA, the CDR3 is TGTGCCAGCAACGGAATGGCGAGCACAGATACGCAGTATTTT.

The chain couples TRBV25-1 to TRBJ2-3; TRBD2 agrees at 10 bases. The CDR3 length is 15 residues. Germline V gives CDR1 MGHDK, CDR2 SYGVNS. V shed 5 bases and J 4 bases; nucleotides not matched to a gene: 6. DNA for the CDR3: TGTGCCAGCAGTCCTAGCGGGGGAGAAGCAGATACGCAGTATTTT. Encoded protein: CASSPSGGEADTQYF.

This clonotype was seen just once. V and J are TRBV7-9 and TRBJ2-5; 9 nucleotides line up with TRBD2. This CDR3 comprises 17 residues. The germline CDR1 and CDR2 sequences are SEHNR and FQNEAQ (reference sequence). V lost 8 bases, J lost 0 bases, and 13 bases stayed unmatched. The CDR3 nucleotides read TGTGCCAGCGGCCGACCTAGCGGGGCGGCGTACCAAGAGACCCAGTACTTC. This translates into CASGRPSGAAYQETQYF.

Regarding this clonotype: The junction and the germline gene differ at one end; a read error may be behind it. The genes are TRBV2 and TRBJ2-1; D remains unclear. In germline, CDR1 is SNHLY, CDR2 FYNNEI. This CDR3 spans 14 amino acids. In DNA form, the CDR3 reads TGTGCCAGCAGTGCGGAGCTAGGTACCAACGAGCAGTGCTTC. It specifies CASSAELGTNEQCF. Full variable domain (outside the CDR3, taken from reference TRBV2 and TRBJ2-1): EPEVTQTPSHQVTQMGQEVILRCVPISNHLYFYWYRQILGQKVEFLVSFYNNEISEKSEIFDDQFSVERPDGSNFTLKIRSTKLEDSAMYFCASSAELGTNEQCFGPGTRLTVL.

The chain has TRBV27 and TRBJ1-4; no definite D call. The CDR3 is 14 amino acids. Looked up from germline, CDR1 is MNHEY and CDR2 is SMNVEV (reference sequence). V was shortened by 5 bases and J by 11 bases, with 18 bases between the two germline ends. Here the CDR3 reads CASSRWPRQRKLFF. CDR3 coding DNA: TGTGCCAGCAGTAGGTGGCCTAGGCAGCGGAAACTGTTTTTT.

The chain has TRBV25-1 and TRBJ2-7, with 8 bases aligning to TRBD2. The CDR3 spans 16 residues. V was clipped by 5 bases and J by 5 bases; unmatched bases: 14. CDR1 and CDR2 (germline): MGHDK, SYGVNS. The CDR3 nucleotides are TGTGCCAGCAGTTCCCGTAGCGGGGAGGGCTCTGACGAGCAGTACTTC. It yields the protein CASSSRSGEGSDEQYF.

The chain links TRBV20-1 to TRBJ2-7; TRBD2 might be the D (5 bases). The CDR3 extends over 14 amino acids. V lost 0 bases and J 4 bases, leaving 13 bases between the germline ends. Germline V CDR1 and CDR2: DFQATT, SNEGSKA (reference sequence). The CDR3 reads CSARDLGSGYEQYF. In nucleotides, the CDR3 is TGCAGTGCTAGAGATTTAGGGTCGGGGTACGAGCAGTACTTC.

The genes are TRBV5-1 and TRBJ2-1, with 7 nucleotides matching TRBD1. The CDR3 consists of 13 residues. The V segment lost 5 bases and the J segment 10 bases; nucleotides outside the gene matches: 9. Germline V CDR1 and CDR2: SGHRS, YFSETQ. The CDR3 here is CASRRGTDREQFF. The CDR3 region has the DNA TGCGCCAGCAGACGTGGGACAGATCGAGAGCAGTTCTTC.

V and J are TRBV9 and TRBJ2-7; D possibly corresponds to TRBD2 (7 bases). V shed 7 bases and J shed 0 bases, with 11 bases lying between them. CDR3 length: 13 amino acids. Per germline, CDR1 SGDLS and CDR2 YYNGEE. The CDR3 loop is CASGGDISYEQYF. CDR3 sequence (DNA): TGTGCCAGCGGGGGGGACATCTCCTACGAGCAGTACTTC.

The chain couples TRBV5-4 to TRBJ2-7, with D perhaps assigned TRBD1 or TRBD2 (5 bases each). The CDR3 length is 14 residues. Germline values: CDR1 SGHNT, CDR2 YYREEE (reference sequence). With 4 bases removed from V and 2 bases from J, the gap between germline ends came to 13 bases. CDR3 loop: CASSVRDAPYEQYF. The DNA for the CDR3 is TGTGCCAGCAGCGTCCGGGACGCTCCCTACGAGCAGTACTTC.

V usage is TRBV7-2 and J usage is TRBJ2-1; 9 positions agree with TRBD2. V was clipped by 0 bases and J by 6 bases; unmatched bases: 12. Germline CDR1 is SGHTA and CDR2 is FQGNSA. The CDR3 loop spans 18 amino acids. This chain's CDR3 is CASSLAWLWGGGVNEQFF. DNA of the CDR3: TGTGCCAGCAGCTTAGCGTGGCTCTGGGGCGGGGGGGTCAATGAGCAGTTCTTC.

The J gene is TRBJ1-6, the V gene TRBV23-1; 11 bases map to TRBD1. TRBV23-1 is an open reading frame whose function is uncertain. Trimming removed 0 bases from V and 7 bases from J; junction bases left unmatched: 5. This CDR3 spans 17 amino acids. The CDR3 loop reads CASSQSRGQGANSPLHF. The CDR3 nucleotides read TGCGCCAGCAGTCAATCGAGAGGACAGGGGGCAAATTCACCCCTCCACTTT.

The genes are TRBV13 and TRBJ2-7; 9 positions match TRBD1. Unmatched junction bases numbered 5, after V lost 5 bases and J lost 0 bases. The length of the CDR3 is 15 residues. The germline V gene has CDR1 PRHDT and CDR2 FYEKMQ (reference sequence). The CDR3 loop is CASSQGQGSSYEQYF. The CDR3 nucleotides are TGTGCCAGCAGCCAGGGACAGGGCAGCTCCTACGAGCAGTACTTC.

The chain carries TRBV13 and TRBJ2-1; 11 bases are shared with TRBD2. In germline, CDR1 is PRHDT, CDR2 FYEKMQ (reference sequence). V was pared by 5 bases and J by 7 bases, with 10 bases of the junction left unmatched. This CDR3 has 16 residues. The CDR3 spells CASSPTGTSGLNEQFF. The CDR3 DNA sequence: TGTGCCAGCAGCCCCACCGGGACTAGCGGCTTGAATGAGCAGTTCTTC.

This chain links TRBV13 with TRBJ2-4; D remains unclear. The CDR3 has 15 amino acids. Trimming pared 1 base from V and 0 bases from J, leaving 7 bases between. Germline assignment: CDR1 PRHDT and CDR2 FYEKMQ (reference sequence). The DNA for the CDR3 is TGTGCCAGCAGCTTAGACACCTCAGCCAAAAACATTCAGTACTTC. Translating gives CASSLDTSAKNIQYF.

This chain uses TRBV15 with TRBJ1-5, with D perhaps TRBD1 (5 bases). The CDR3 sequence is 14 residues long. Trimming took off 5 bases at V and 0 bases at J, with 8 bases between the two ends. Germline values: CDR1 LNHNV, CDR2 YYDKDF (reference sequence). The CDR3 region is CATSLGGSNQPQHF. CDR3 coding DNA: TGTGCCACCAGCCTGGGGGGTAGCAATCAGCCCCAGCATTTT.

In its sample, this clonotype was seen once. The rearrangement links TRBV5-4 to TRBJ2-7; perhaps TRBD1 as D (6 bases). Germline V lookup: CDR1 SGHNT, CDR2 YYREEE (reference sequence). This CDR3 region has 17 residues. The V end lost 2 bases, the J end lost 0 bases, and 18 bases lay between the germline ends. CDR3 DNA: TGTGCCAGCAGCTTAGGGGAACGGCAGGACAGCTCCTACGAGCAGTACTTC. Encoded protein: CASSLGERQDSSYEQYF.

The CDR3 coding sequence is TGTGCCAGCAGTTTAGATCTAGCGGGGGCCTCACGAGAGCAGTTCTTC. Amino acids: CASSLDLAGASREQFF. The chain is built from TRBV27 and TRBJ2-1, with 10 bases that match TRBD2. Germline values: CDR1 MNHEY, CDR2 SMNVEV (reference sequence). The CDR3 runs 16 residues. V trimming: 2 bases; J trimming: 10 bases; junction bases outside the gene matches: 11.

The CDR3 protein is CASSDRDRPYEQYF. CDR3 nucleotide sequence: TGTGCCAGCAGCGACCGGGACCGACCCTACGAGCAGTACTTC. The J gene is TRBJ2-7, the V gene TRBV7-9; possibly TRBD1 or TRBD2 for D (5 bases each). Trimming took off 5 bases at V and 2 bases at J, with 13 bases between the two ends. The CDR3 loop spans 14 amino acids. Germline V gives CDR1 SEHNR, CDR2 FQNEAQ (reference sequence). Combining the CDR3 with reference TRBV7-9 and TRBJ2-7 gives the whole variable domain DTGVSQNPRHKITKRGQNVTFRCDPISEHNRLYWYRQTLGQGPEFLTYFQNEAQLEKSRLLSDRFSAERPKGSFSTLEIQRTEQGDSAMYLCASSDRDRPYEQYFGPGTRLTVT.

V and J are TRBV12-3 or TRBV12-4 and TRBJ2-7; 10 nucleotides agree with TRBD1. This CDR3 region has 15 residues. After removal of 4 bases from V and 2 bases from J, the junction contained 5 bases not matched to a gene. The CDR3 loop is CASSSPGTGAYEQYF. The CDR3 coding sequence is TGTGCCAGCAGTTCGCCCGGGACAGGGGCCTACGAGCAGTACTTC.

The chain is built from TRBV9 and TRBJ2-1; no clear D gene. This CDR3 spans 16 amino acids. Germline CDR1 SGDLS, CDR2 YYNGEE. Trimming pared 3 bases from V and 2 bases from J, leaving 15 bases between. The CDR3 is CASSASGFRAYNEQFF. The DNA for the CDR3 is TGTGCCAGCAGCGCGTCAGGTTTTCGGGCCTACAATGAGCAGTTCTTC.

The chain recombines TRBV7-9 with TRBJ1-6, with 8 bases that match TRBD1. V dropped 5 bases and J dropped 9; count of bases not matched to a gene: 6. This CDR3 comprises 14 residues. Germline V gene data show CDR1 as SEHNR and CDR2 as FQNEAQ (reference sequence). The CDR3 here is CASSQGALSSPLHF. The CDR3 DNA follows: TGTGCCAGCAGCCAGGGGGCCTTAAGTTCACCCCTCCACTTT.

The chain employs TRBV6-5 and TRBJ1-2; 10 nucleotides align to TRBD1. The CDR3 has 15 residues. The V segment lost 0 bases and the J segment 6 bases; nucleotides outside the gene matches: 4. Germline values: CDR1 MNHEY, CDR2 SVGAGI. CDR3: CASSYSTGTGDGYTF. In DNA, the CDR3 is TGTGCCAGCAGTTACTCAACCGGGACAGGGGATGGCTACACCTTC.